A selection of T cell receptor beta chains follows, all from one sample in a study of T cell changes during pregnancy in multiple sclerosis. Sequencing used immunoSEQ multiplex PCR; TCRdb keeps in-frame clones, though not all of them. Among more than 50,000 clones, about 88% were seen once, and the ten largest hold less than 4%. Sample: peripheral blood, taken in the first trimester of pregnancy. The receptors were sampled from a female donor in good health, enrolled as a control in a pregnancy study. The CDR3 runs from the conserved cysteine through the conserved F or W.

v_call cdr3_aa
TRBV5-1 CASSLAQSQGAGTEAFF
TRBV6-1 CASSGWAAGTVNTEAFF
TRBV10-2 CASSARRGSNEQFF
TRBV19 CASSPRDSGSDTQYF
TRBV7-9 CASTFGGAGNTIYF
TRBV28 CASKKFGTSGGLTDTQYF
TRBV7-9 CASSPLAGLAGLAYNEQFF
TRBV18 CASSTREAGVQGGELFF
TRBV10-3 CAISEAAGRGKEKLFF
TRBV27 CASTPRGVQGTEAFF
TRBV6-4 CASRRLAGGQAGELFF
TRBV9 CASSPSPGGTDTQYF
TRBV4-1 CASSRSADSYNEQFF
TRBV7-6 CASSLGTSGSSWETQYF
TRBV10-3 CAIMGGVAGNEQFF
TRBV20-1 CSASLNTEAFF
TRBV6-1 CASSESQGFGKLFF
TRBV6-5 CASRAGPVTVHEQFF
TRBV5-5 CASSFAGTGVEQYF
TRBV6-1 CASSLGKQANEKLFF
TRBV6-5 CASSFTGSGNTIYF
TRBV28 CASSLTSGRAYNEQFF
TRBV5-4 CASSSNLADSPLHF
TRBV7-8 CASSPGVAGVYEQYF
TRBV19 CASSMPRTGLSYSNQPQHF
TRBV5-4 CASSYGGDSGANVLTF
TRBV10-2 CASTEEVWVQYF
TRBV5-1 CASSLGGQGYNEQFF
TRBV5-1 CASSPREILGLETQYF
TRBV7-8 CASSLDSMTNYGYTF
TRBV9 CASSFPTGGKNYGYTF
TRBV19 CATAGGAEDQPQHF
TRBV29-1 CSVETGTRNTEAFF
TRBV7-9 CASSLALGRQQAFF
TRBV28 CASSGQGLVLPYEQYF
TRBV6-5 CASSVTGGRISEQFF
TRBV15 CATSRGRVTGNTIYF
TRBV13 CASSMGQFSYEQYF
TRBV10-1 CASSPGRRRNIQYF
TRBV28 CASTPQGAKDTQYF
TRBV6-6 CASSPSAGTDEKLFF
TRBV28 CASSWTGSYEQYF
TRBV4-2 CASGTSGDPYNEQFF